This TCR beta chain was sequenced for a study of cytomegalovirus exposure and HLA in healthy donors. Study context: There were roughly 120 million unique TCR beta sequences, drawn from approximately 180 million T cells, in an earlier analysis. Study-wide results and limits: The study reported that TCR beta sequences accurately predicted HLA-A and HLA-B alleles in most subjects. CMV serostatus stood as the only immune exposure information on hand.

As for this clone: What it binds is unknown.

The PCR had 60 Vbeta and 13 Jbeta primers. Generated by immunoSEQ multiplex PCR, the TCRdb table keeps only in-frame clones and is missing some. The sample consists of more than 45,000 clones, about 70% of them appearing once. The CDR3 totals 12 residues. The germline V gene encodes CDR1 SNHLY and CDR2 FYNNEI. The TCR was taken from a woman aged 60-70 years in good health and CMV-seropositive. V and J are TRBV2 and TRBJ2-5; D not certain. The end of the DNA aligns better with TRBJ2-7, so the J call may be wrong. Source material: PBMCs. The CDR3 DNA is TGTGCCAGCAGGCGCGACTCCTACGAGCAGTACTTC. Translating gives CASRRDSYEQYF.